Below, one TCR beta chain is given with its context. The sample comes from a study of blood T cell repertoires in COVID-19. Sequencing was performed with immunoSEQ multiplex PCR; in TCRdb, only in-frame clones are kept and a portion is missing. The table has 360,000 or so clones, roughly 86% seen once. The clonotype was recovered from a woman aged 25 to 39 who had been exposed to COVID-19. Sample: PBMCs or T cells enriched from blood (not recorded which).

The CDR3 loop is CASSKDRANYGYTF. The CDR3 nucleotides read TGTGCCAGCAGCAAGGACAGGGCTAACTATGGCTACACCTTC. The chain is built from TRBV6-5 and TRBJ1-2, with 8 bases that match TRBD1. V was clipped by 6 bases and J by 0 bases; unmatched bases: 3. There are 14 residues in the CDR3. Germline loops: CDR1 MNHEY, CDR2 SVGAGI.